The present entry profiles one T cell receptor beta chain with its context. The antigen remains unidentified. TCRdb's table, derived via immunoSEQ multiplex PCR, lists solely in-frame clones and lacks some. The table records approximately 25,000 clones, 80% to 95% of them present only once. The data belong to a study of T cells in localized non-small cell lung cancer. Points from the study as a whole: Among the top 100 tumor clones, a median 57 appeared in adjacent lung.

The CDR3 is made up of 14 amino acids. The V end was cut by 4 bases, the J end by 2 bases, with 12 bases between. Germline lookup yields CDR1 SGHDN and CDR2 FVKESK. The receptor was isolated from a woman aged 40-69 years with stage I lung adenocarcinoma. The specimen was peripheral blood, collected before any cancer treatment. The chain carries TRBV14 and TRBJ2-7; a weak D match, TRBD1 (5 bases). CDR3 sequence reads: CASSPPVGPYEQYF. CDR3 nucleotides: TGTGCCAGCAGCCCTCCCGTGGGGCCCTACGAGCAGTACTTC.